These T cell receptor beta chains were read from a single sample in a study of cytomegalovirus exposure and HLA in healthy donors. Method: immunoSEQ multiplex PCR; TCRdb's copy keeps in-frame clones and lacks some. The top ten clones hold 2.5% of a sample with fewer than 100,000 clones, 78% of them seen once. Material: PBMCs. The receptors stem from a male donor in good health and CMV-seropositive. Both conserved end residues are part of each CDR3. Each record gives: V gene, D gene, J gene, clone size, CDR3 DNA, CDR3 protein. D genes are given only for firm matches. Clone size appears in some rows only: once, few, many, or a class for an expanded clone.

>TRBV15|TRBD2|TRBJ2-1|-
TGTGCCACTACCAGAGGGGCTAGCGGGGTAAGCTCCTACAATGAGCAGTTCTTC
CATTRGASGVSSYNEQFF
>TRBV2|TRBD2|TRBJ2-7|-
TGTGCCAGCAGTGAAGTGGGACTAGTCACCTACGAGCAGTACTTC
CASSEVGLVTYEQYF
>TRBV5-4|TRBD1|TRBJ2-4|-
TGTGCCAGCAGCTTGCTTTTTGGGGACAGGGGGAAAAAAATCTTC
CASSLLFGDRGKKIF
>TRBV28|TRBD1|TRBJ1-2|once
TGTGCCAGCAGTCCCAAAATCAAGGACAGGATCTATGGCTACACCTTC
CASSPKIKDRIYGYTF
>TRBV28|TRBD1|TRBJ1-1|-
TGTGCCAGCAGCTCGGGACAGGTCCCTGGGGAAGCTTTCTTT
CASSSGQVPGEAFF
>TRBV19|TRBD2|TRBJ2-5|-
TGTGCCAGTAGTATAGATCGGTGGGCGGGAGGAGGAGAGACCCAGTACTTC
CASSIDRWAGGGETQYF
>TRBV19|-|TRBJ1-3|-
TGTGCCAGTAGTCTACTTGGAAACACCATATATTTT
CASSLLGNTIYF
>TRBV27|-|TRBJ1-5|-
TGTGCCAGCAGTTTCCAGATCTATCAGCCCCAGCATTTT
CASSFQIYQPQHF
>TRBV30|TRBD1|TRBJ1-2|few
TGTGCCTGGGCACCCGGGACAGGGAGAGGCTACACCTTC
CAWAPGTGRGYTF
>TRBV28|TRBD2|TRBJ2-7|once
TGTGCCAGCAGTTTTTTGCGGGAGAGCTCCTACGAGCAGTACTTC
CASSFLRESSYEQYF
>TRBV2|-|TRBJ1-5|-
TGTGCCAGCACGGCAGGGGTGGGTCAGCCCCAGCATTTT
CASTAGVGQPQHF
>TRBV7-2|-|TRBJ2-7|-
TGTGCCAGCAGCTTACACGGGGGCGAGCAGTACTTC
CASSLHGGEQYF
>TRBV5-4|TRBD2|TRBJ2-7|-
TGTGCCAGCAGCTCTCGACTAGCGGGAGCGTACGAGCAGTACTTC
CASSSRLAGAYEQYF
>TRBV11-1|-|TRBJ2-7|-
TGTGCCAGCAGCTTCCGCCAGGCCTCCTCCTACGAGCAGTACTTC
CASSFRQASSYEQYF
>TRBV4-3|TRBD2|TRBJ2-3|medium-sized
TGCGCCAGCAGCCAAGATAGGGCTAGCGGCGATACGCAGTATTTT
CASSQDRASGDTQYF
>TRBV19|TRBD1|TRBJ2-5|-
TGTGCCAGTAGCAAACGGACAGGGAGGCAAGAGACCCAGTACTTC
CASSKRTGRQETQYF
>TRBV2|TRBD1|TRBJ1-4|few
TGTGCCAGCAGTGTAGGGGGGACAGTTGAAAAACTGTTTTTT
CASSVGGTVEKLFF
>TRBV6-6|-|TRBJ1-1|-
TGTGCCAGCAGTTACGGGGGCCAGGGTGGCACTGAAGCTTTCTTT
CASSYGGQGGTEAFF
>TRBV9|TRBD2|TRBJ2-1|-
TGTGCCAGCAGCGTAGGGGGCGGGAGTCTCGATGAGCAGTTCTTC
CASSVGGGSLDEQFF
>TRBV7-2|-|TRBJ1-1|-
TGTGCCAGCAGCCTTAACTACAACACTGAAGCTTTCTTT
CASSLNYNTEAFF
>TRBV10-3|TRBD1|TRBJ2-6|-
TGTGCCATCACCACAGGGGTTGGGGCCAACGTCCTGACTTTC
CAITTGVGANVLTF
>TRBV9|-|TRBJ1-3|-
TGTGCCAGCAGCGTAGAGGCACGACAGACGGGAAACACCATATATTTT
CASSVEARQTGNTIYF
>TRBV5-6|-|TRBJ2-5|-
TGTGCCAGCAGCGGGAGGGGGGAAGAGACCCAGTACTTC
CASSGRGEETQYF
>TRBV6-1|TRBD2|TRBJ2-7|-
TGTGCCAGCAGCGTAACTAGCGGGACCTACGAGCAGTACTTC
CASSVTSGTYEQYF
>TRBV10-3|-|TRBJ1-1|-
TGTGCCATCAGTGAGGGGGGAGGTTTCACTGAAGCTTTCTTT
CAISEGGGFTEAFF
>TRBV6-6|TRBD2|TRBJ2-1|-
TGTGCCAGCAGTCTTCGGGAGGTCTCCTACAATGAGCAGTTCTTC
CASSLREVSYNEQFF
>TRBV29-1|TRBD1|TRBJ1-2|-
TGCAGCGTTGAAGACCCCGACAGGGGCTATGGCTACACCTTC
CSVEDPDRGYGYTF
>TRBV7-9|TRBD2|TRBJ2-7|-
TGTGCCAGCAGCTTAGGTAATAGCGGGAGCTACGAGCAGTACTTC
CASSLGNSGSYEQYF
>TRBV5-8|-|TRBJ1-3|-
TGTGCCAGCAGCCCACGTACGGACACCATATATTTT
CASSPRTDTIYF
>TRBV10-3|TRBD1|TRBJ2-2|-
TGTGCCATCAGTGAAATGACAGGGCAAACCGGGGAGCTGTTTTTT
CAISEMTGQTGELFF
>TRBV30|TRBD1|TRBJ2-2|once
TGTGCCTGGAGTGTAAGGGTACAAGTCGGGACAGGGGACACCGGGGAGCTGTTTTTT
CAWSVRVQVGTGDTGELFF
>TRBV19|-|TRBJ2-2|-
TGTGCCAGTACGACGACAGGAACCAACACCGGGGAGCTGTTTTTT
CASTTTGTNTGELFF
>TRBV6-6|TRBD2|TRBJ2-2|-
TGTGCCAGCAGTTCCCGACTAGCGGCGAACACCGGGGAGCTGTTTTTT
CASSSRLAANTGELFF
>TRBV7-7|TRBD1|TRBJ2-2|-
TGTGCCAGCAGTATAGACAGGGGCACCGGGGAGCTGTTTTTT
CASSIDRGTGELFF
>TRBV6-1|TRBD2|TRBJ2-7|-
TGTGCCAGCATGGGATTAGCGGGAGAATCCGCCGAGCAGTACTTC
CASMGLAGESAEQYF
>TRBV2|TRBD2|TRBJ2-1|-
TGTGCCAGCACCCCAAGGGTGGTAGCGGGATGGGATGAGCAGTTCTTC
CASTPRVVAGWDEQFF
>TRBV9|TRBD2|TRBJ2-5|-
TGTGCCAGCAGCGTACAAAGCGGGAGGGCGGGTGAGACCCAGTACTTC
CASSVQSGRAGETQYF
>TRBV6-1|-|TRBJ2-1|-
TGTGCCAGCAGTGAACTGTCGGGGGGCCCAAGGGATGAGCAGTTCTTC
CASSELSGGPRDEQFF
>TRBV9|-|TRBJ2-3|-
TGTGCCAGCAGCGGGAGTGCTAGCACAGATACGCAGTATTTT
CASSGSASTDTQYF
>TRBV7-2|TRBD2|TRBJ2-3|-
TGTGCCAGCAGCCCGACAAGACTAGCGGGAGCCGATACGCAGTATTTT
CASSPTRLAGADTQYF